Below are 5 T cell receptor beta chains sequenced from a single sample in a study of T cell repertoires in cytomegalovirus infection. MiXCR, applied by TCRdb to the reads, yields one record per CDR3 protein. The sample holds about 460,000 distinct CDR3 sequences, about 11% seen once. What was sequenced was PBMCs. The receptors originated from a human donor in good health (CMV status not recorded). Some clones in this sample may be carry-over from other donors' samples.

This clonotype appeared a few times. The chain recombines TRBV18 with TRBJ2-7; 10 bases match TRBD2. CDR1 is KGHSH and CDR2 is LQKENI in the germline V gene. The CDR3 runs 15 residues. V trimming: 3 bases; J trimming: 2 bases; junction bases outside the gene matches: 4. CDR3 amino acids: CASSPTSGNAYEQYF. CDR3 sequence (DNA): TGTGCCAGCTCACCCACTAGCGGGAACGCCTACGAGCAGTACTTC.

This clonotype was observed a handful of times. The rearrangement uses TRBV7-9 and TRBJ2-1; 8 bases align to TRBD2. CDR3 size: 18 residues. V lost 2 bases to trimming and J lost 4 bases; unmatched junction nucleotides: 13. Looked up from germline, CDR1 is SEHNR and CDR2 is FQNEAQ (reference sequence). The CDR3 DNA sequence: TGTGCCAGCAGCTTACAGCTTGCAGCGGGAGTTTCGTACAATGAGCAGTTCTTC. As protein: CASSLQLAAGVSYNEQFF.

The V call is TRBV12-3 or TRBV12-4, the J call TRBJ1-6; TRBD1 matches 7 bases. J gave up 4 bases and V 4 bases, and 7 bases lay outside the gene matches. This CDR3 is 16 amino acids long. CDR3 region: CASSSRDSLYNSPLHF. In DNA form, the CDR3 reads TGTGCCAGCAGTTCCCGGGACAGCCTTTATAATTCACCCCTCCACTTT.

This clonotype was seen a handful of times. The chain has TRBV12-3 or TRBV12-4 and TRBJ2-1, with 9 nucleotides matching TRBD2. With V trimmed by 6 bases and J by 4 bases, 7 bases remained unmatched. This CDR3 has 15 residues. This CDR3 reads CASRLQAGGYNEQFF. The DNA for the CDR3 is TGTGCCAGCAGACTACAAGCGGGAGGTTACAATGAGCAGTTCTTC.

This clonotype was recorded at least ten times. The chain employs TRBV20-1 and TRBJ2-3; TRBD2 is a possible D gene (5 bases). The CDR3 is 15 amino acids. The V gene's germline CDR1 is DFQATT and CDR2 SNEGSKA (reference sequence). Trimming removed 5 bases at V and 0 bases at J, with 15 bases between. The CDR3 region has the DNA TGCAGTGCTCCTCGGGCTAGCCTAAGCACAGATACGCAGTATTTT. It yields the protein CSAPRASLSTDTQYF.